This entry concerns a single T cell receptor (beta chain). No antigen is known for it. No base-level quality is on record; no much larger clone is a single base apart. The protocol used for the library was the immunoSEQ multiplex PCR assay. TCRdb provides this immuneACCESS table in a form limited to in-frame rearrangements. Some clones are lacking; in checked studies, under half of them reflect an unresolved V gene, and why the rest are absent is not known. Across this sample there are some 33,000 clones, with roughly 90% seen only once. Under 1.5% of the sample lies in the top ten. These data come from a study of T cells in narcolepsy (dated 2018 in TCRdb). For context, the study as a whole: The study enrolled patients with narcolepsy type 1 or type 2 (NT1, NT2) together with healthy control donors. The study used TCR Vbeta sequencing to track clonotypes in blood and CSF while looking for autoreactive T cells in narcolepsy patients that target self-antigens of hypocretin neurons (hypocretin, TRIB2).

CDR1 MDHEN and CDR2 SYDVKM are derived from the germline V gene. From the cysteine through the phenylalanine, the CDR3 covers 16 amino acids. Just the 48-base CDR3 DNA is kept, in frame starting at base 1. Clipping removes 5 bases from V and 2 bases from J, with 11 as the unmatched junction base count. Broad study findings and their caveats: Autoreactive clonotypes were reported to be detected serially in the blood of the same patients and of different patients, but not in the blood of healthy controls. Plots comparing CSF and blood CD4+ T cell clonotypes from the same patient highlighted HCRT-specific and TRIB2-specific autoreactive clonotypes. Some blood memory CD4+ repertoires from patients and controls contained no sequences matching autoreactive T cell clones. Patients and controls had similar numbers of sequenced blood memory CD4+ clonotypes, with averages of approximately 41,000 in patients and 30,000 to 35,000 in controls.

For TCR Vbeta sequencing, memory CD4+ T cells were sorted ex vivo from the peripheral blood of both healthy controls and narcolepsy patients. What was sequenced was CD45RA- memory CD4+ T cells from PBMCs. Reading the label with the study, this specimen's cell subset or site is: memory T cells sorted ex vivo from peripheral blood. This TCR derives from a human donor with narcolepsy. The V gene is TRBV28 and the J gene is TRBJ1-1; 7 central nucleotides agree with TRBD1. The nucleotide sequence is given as TGTGCCAGCAGTCCGCCCCGGACAGGAGGCAACACTGAAGCTTTCTTT. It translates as CASSPPRTGGNTEAFF.